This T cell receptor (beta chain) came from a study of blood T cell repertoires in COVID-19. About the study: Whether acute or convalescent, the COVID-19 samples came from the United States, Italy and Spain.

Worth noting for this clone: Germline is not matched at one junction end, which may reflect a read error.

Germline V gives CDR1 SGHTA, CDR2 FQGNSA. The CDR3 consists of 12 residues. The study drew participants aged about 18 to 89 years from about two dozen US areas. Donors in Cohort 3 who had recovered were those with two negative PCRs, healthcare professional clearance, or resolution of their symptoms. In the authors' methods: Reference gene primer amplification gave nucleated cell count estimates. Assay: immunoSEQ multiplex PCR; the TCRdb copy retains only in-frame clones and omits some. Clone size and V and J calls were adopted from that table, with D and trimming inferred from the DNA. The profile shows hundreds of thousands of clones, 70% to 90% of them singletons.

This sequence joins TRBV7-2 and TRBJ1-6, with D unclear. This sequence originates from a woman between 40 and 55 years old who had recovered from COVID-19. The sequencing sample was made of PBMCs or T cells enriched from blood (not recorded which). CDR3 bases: TGTGCCAGCAGCTTAGCCGCCGCGCCCCCCCACTTT. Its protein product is CASSLAAAPPHF.